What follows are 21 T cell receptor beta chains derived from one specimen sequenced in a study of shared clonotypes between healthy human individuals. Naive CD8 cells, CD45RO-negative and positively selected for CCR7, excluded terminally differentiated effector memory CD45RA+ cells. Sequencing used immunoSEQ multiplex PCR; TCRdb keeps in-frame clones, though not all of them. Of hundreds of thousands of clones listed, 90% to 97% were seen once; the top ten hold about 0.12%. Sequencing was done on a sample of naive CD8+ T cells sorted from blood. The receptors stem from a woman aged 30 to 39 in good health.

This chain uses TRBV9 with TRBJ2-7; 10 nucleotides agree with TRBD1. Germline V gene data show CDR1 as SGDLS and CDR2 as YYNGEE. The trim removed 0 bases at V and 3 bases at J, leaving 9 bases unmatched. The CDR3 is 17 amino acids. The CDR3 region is CASSVGPLGQGLYEQYF. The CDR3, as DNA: TGTGCCAGCAGCGTAGGTCCTTTGGGACAGGGGCTCTACGAGCAGTACTTC. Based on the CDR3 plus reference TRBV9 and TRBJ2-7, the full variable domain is DSGVTQTPKHLITATGQRVTLRCSPRSGDLSVYWYQQSLDQGLQFLIQYYNGEERAKGNILERFSAQQFPDLHSELNLSSLELGDSALYFCASSVGPLGQGLYEQYFGPGTRLTVT.

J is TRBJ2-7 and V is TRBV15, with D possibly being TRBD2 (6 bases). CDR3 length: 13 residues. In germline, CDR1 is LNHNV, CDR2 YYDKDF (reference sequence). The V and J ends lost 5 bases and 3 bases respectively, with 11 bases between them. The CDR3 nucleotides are TGTGCCACCAGCCCCGGGAGCTACTACGAGCAGTACTTC. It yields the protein CATSPGSYYEQYF.

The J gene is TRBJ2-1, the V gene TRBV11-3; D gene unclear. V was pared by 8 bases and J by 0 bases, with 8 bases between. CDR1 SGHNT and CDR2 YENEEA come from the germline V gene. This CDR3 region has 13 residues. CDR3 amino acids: CASGASSYNEQFF. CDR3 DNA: TGTGCCAGCGGTGCTAGCTCCTACAATGAGCAGTTCTTC.

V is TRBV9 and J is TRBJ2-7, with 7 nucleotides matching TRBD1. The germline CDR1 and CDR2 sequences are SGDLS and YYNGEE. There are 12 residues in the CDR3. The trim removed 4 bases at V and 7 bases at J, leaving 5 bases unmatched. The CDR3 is CASSRDSLEQYF. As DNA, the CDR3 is TGTGCCAGCAGCCGGGACAGCCTGGAGCAGTACTTC.

CDR3 sequence (DNA): TGTGCCAGCAGCTTTAGCAATGAGCAGTTCTTC. Protein sequence: CASSFSNEQFF. V and J are TRBV11-2 and TRBJ2-1; no clear D. Per germline, CDR1 SGHAT and CDR2 FQNNGV. CDR3 length: 11 residues. V was shortened by 3 bases and J by 6 bases, with 3 bases between the two germline ends.

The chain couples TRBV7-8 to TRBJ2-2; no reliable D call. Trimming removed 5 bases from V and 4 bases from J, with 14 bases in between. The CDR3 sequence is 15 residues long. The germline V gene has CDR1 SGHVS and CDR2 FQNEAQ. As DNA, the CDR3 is TGTGCCAGCAGCCAGTTGAGGCTTCCCACCGGGGAGCTGTTTTTT. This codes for CASSQLRLPTGELFF. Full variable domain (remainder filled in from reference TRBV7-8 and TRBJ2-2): GAGVSQSPRYKVAKRGQDVALRCDPISGHVSLFWYQQALGQGPEFLTYFQNEAQLDKSGLPSDRFFAERPEGSVSTLKIQRTQQEDSAVYLCASSQLRLPTGELFFGEGSRLTVL.

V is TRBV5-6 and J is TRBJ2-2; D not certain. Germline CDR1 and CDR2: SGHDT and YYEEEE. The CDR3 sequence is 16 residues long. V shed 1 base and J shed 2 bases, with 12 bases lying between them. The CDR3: CASSLNGPFNTGELFF. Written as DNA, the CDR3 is TGTGCCAGCAGCTTGAATGGTCCCTTTAACACCGGGGAGCTGTTTTTT. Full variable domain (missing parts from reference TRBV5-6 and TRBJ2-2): DAGVTQSPTHLIKTRGQQVTLRCSPKSGHDTVSWYQQALGQGPQFIFQYYEEEERQRGNFPDRFSGHQFPNYSSELNVNALLLGDSALYLCASSLNGPFNTGELFFGEGSRLTVL.

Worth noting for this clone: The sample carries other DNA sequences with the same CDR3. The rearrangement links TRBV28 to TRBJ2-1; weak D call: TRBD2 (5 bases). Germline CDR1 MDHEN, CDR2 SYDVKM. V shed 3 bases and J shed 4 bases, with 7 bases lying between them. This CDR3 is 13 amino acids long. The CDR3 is CASSFGGYNEQFF. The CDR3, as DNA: TGTGCCAGCAGTTTTGGCGGGTACAATGAGCAGTTCTTC.

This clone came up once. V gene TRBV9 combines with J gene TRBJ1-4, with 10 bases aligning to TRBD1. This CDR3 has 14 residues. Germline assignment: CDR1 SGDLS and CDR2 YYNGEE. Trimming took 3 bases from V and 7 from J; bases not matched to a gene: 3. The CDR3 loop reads CASSAGQGSEKLFF. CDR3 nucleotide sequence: TGTGCCAGCAGCGCGGGACAGGGGAGTGAAAAACTGTTTTTT.

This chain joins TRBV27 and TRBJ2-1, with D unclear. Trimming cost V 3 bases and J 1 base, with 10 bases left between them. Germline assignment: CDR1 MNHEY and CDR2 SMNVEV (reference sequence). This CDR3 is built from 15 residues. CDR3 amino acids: CASSLGAASYNEQFF. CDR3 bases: TGTGCCAGCAGTTTGGGTGCGGCATCCTACAATGAGCAGTTCTTC.

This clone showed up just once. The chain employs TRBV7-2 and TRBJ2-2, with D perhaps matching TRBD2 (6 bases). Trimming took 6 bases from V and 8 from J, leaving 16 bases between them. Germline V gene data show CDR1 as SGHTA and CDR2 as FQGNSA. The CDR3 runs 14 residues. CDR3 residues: CASSKLAATGELFF. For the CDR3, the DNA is TGTGCCAGCAGTAAACTAGCTGCAACAGGGGAGCTGTTTTTT.

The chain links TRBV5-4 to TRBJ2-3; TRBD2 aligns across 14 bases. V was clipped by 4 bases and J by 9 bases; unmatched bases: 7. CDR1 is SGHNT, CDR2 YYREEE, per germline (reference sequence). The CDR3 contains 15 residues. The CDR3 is CASSEGTSGRETQYF. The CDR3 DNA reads TGTGCCAGCAGCGAGGGGACTAGCGGGAGAGAAACGCAGTATTTT.

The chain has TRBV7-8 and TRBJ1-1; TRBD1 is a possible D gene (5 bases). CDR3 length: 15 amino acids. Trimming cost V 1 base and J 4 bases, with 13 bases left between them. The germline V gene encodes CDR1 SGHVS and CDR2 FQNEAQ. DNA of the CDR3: TGTGCCAGCAGCTTAGTGGAGGGTAGGGGCACTGAAGCTTTCTTT. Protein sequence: CASSLVEGRGTEAFF.

CDR3 sequence reads: CALPGSYGYTF. CDR3 nucleotide sequence: TGTGCCCTCCCCGGCTCCTATGGCTACACCTTC. V is TRBV2 and J is TRBJ1-2; D is uncertain. V was pared by 11 bases and J by 4 bases, with 11 bases between. This CDR3 has 11 residues. Germline values: CDR1 SNHLY, CDR2 FYNNEI.

CDR3 sequence reads: CASSVDDRGGAFF. DNA of the CDR3: TGTGCCAGCAGCGTAGATGACAGGGGGGGAGCTTTCTTT. The rearrangement joins TRBV9 to TRBJ1-1; 9 nucleotides agree with TRBD1. The V and J ends lost 0 bases and 10 bases, in that order; junction bases with no gene match: 4. CDR3 length: 13 residues. In germline, CDR1 is SGDLS, CDR2 YYNGEE.

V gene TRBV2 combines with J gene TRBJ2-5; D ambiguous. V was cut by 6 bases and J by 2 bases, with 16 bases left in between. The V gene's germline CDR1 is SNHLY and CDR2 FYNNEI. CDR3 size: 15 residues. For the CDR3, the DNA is TGTGCCAGCAGCGAACTCGCCGGCGAGCAAGAGACCCAGTACTTC. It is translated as CASSELAGEQETQYF.

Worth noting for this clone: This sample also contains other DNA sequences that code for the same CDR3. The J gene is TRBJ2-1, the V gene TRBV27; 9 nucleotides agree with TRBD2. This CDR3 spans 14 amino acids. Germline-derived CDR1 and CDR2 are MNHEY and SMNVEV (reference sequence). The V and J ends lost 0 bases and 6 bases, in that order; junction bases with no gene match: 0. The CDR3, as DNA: TGTGCCAGCAGTTTATCGCGGGAGGGCAATGAGCAGTTCTTC. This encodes CASSLSREGNEQFF.

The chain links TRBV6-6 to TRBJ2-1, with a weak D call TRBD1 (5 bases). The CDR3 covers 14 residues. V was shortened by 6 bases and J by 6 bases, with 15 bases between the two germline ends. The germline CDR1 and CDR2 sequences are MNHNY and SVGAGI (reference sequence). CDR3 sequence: CASSLTTGANEQFF. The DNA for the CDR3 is TGTGCCAGCAGCCTCACTACAGGAGCCAATGAGCAGTTCTTC.

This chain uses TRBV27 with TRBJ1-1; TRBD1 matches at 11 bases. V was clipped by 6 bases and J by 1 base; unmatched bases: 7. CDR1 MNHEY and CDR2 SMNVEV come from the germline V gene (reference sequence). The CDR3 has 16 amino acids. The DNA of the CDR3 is TGTGCCAGCAGGCCGGACAGGGGGCAAGGGAACACTGAAGCTTTCTTT. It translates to CASRPDRGQGNTEAFF.

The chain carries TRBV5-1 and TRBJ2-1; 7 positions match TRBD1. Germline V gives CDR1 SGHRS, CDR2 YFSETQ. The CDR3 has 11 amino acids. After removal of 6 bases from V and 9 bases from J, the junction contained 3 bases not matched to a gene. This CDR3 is CASIGGGEQFF. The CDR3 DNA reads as TGCGCCAGCATAGGGGGCGGTGAGCAGTTCTTC.

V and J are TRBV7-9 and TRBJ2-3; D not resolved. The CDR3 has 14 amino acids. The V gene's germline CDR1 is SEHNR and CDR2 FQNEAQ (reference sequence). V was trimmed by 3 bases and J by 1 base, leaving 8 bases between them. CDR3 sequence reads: CASSFPGRTDTQYF. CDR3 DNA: TGTGCCAGCAGCTTTCCGGGTCGCACAGATACGCAGTATTTT.